Below, 32 T cell receptor beta chains from the same sample are listed, as sequenced in a study of T cell responses to AZD1222 COVID-19 vaccine. TCRdb's copy holds only in-frame clones and misses some; the assay was immunoSEQ multiplex PCR. This table has approximately 110,000 clones, under 90% appearing once. The sample consisted of peripheral blood, taken on day 0 of AZD1222 vaccination. The receptors here all came from an adult in good health.

This clone is a singleton in its sample. This chain connects TRBV27 to TRBJ1-1; no definite D call. Germline V CDR1 and CDR2: MNHEY, SMNVEV (reference sequence). The CDR3 has 13 residues. Trimming stripped 3 bases from V and 1 base from J, with 6 bases between. CDR3 residues: CASSFEGNTEAFF. CDR3 nucleotide sequence: TGTGCCAGCAGTTTTGAGGGGAACACTGAAGCTTTCTTT.

The gene calls are TRBV27 and TRBJ2-7; 11 positions agree with TRBD2. The CDR3 totals 16 residues. V shed 5 bases, J shed 6 bases, and the junction held 12 bases outside the gene matches. In germline, CDR1 is MNHEY, CDR2 SMNVEV (reference sequence). The CDR3 region is CASSPRVAGGPGEQYF. As DNA, the CDR3 is TGTGCCAGCAGTCCCCGGGTAGCGGGAGGGCCGGGCGAGCAGTACTTC.

The V call is TRBV19, the J call TRBJ1-2; TRBD1 agrees at 8 bases. Germline V gene sequence: CDR1 LNHDA, CDR2 SQIVND (reference sequence). CDR3 length equals 14 residues. V was pared by 9 bases and J by 4 bases, with 10 bases of the junction left unmatched. The chain's CDR3 is CASKRTGTLYGYTF. CDR3 sequence (DNA): TGTGCCAGCAAAAGGACAGGGACTCTCTATGGCTACACCTTC.

The chain links TRBV7-9 to TRBJ2-7; 10 positions agree with TRBD1. The V gene's germline CDR1 is SEHNR and CDR2 FQNEAQ (reference sequence). Trimming at V came to 8 bases and at J to 0 bases, leaving 4 bases not matched to a gene. The CDR3 runs to 14 residues. CDR3 in amino acids: CASHGQGDSYEQYF. The CDR3 DNA reads as TGTGCCAGCCACGGACAGGGGGACTCCTACGAGCAGTACTTC.

This clone was observed once. The gene calls are TRBV28 and TRBJ2-7; D is unclear. Trimming pared 4 bases from V and 2 bases from J, leaving 3 bases between. Germline V CDR1 and CDR2: MDHEN, SYDVKM. This CDR3 has 11 amino acids. CDR3 sequence: CASSWAYEQYF. Here the CDR3 DNA reads TGTGCCAGCAGTTGGGCCTACGAGCAGTACTTC.

The chain employs TRBV30 and TRBJ1-6; TRBD1 agrees at 7 bases. The germline V gene has CDR1 GTSNPN and CDR2 SVGIG (reference sequence). J gave up 8 bases and V 5 bases, and 9 bases lay outside the gene matches. The CDR3 contains 14 residues. DNA of the CDR3: TGTGCCTGGGGGGCCAGGGGGAATGATTCACCCCTCCACTTT. This encodes CAWGARGNDSPLHF.

This rearrangement joins TRBV6-5 to TRBJ2-4; D is unclear. The CDR3 runs 14 residues. Germline loops: CDR1 MNHEY, CDR2 SVGAGI. Trimming took 6 bases from V and 0 from J, leaving 9 bases between them. The CDR3 here is CASSPLRAKNIQYF. The CDR3 nucleotides are TGTGCCAGCAGCCCCCTAAGAGCCAAAAACATTCAGTACTTC.

V and J are TRBV29-1 and TRBJ1-2; D uncertain. Per germline, CDR1 SQVTM and CDR2 ANQGSEA. The CDR3 spans 12 residues. V gave up 4 bases and J gave up 8 bases, with 14 bases separating them. CDR3 nucleotide sequence: TGCAGCGTTGGGGGTATGGCTCACGGCTACACCTTC. Its translation: CSVGGMAHGYTF.

The chain combines TRBV5-1 with TRBJ1-4; D unclear. V shed 1 base and J shed 3 bases, with 7 bases lying between them. The CDR3 runs 14 residues. Germline CDR1 reads SGHRS; CDR2 reads YFSETQ. CDR3 in DNA: TGCGCCAGCAGCTTGACAGACCCTAATGAAAAACTGTTTTTT. Its translation is CASSLTDPNEKLFF.

The chain combines TRBV4-2 with TRBJ2-1; 11 bases align to TRBD2. The CDR3 is 18 residues long. Germline CDR1 LGHNA, CDR2 YNFKEQ. Trimming took 4 bases from V and 2 from J; bases not matched to a gene: 10. CDR3 loop: CASSPLLAGDIAYNEQFF. The CDR3 region has the DNA TGTGCCAGCAGCCCACTACTAGCGGGAGATATCGCCTACAATGAGCAGTTCTTC.

The gene calls are TRBV19 and TRBJ2-7, with TRBD1 matching 7 bases. Germline V CDR1 and CDR2: LNHDA, SQIVND (reference sequence). The V segment lost 5 bases and the J segment 2 bases; nucleotides outside the gene matches: 6. The CDR3 length is 14 residues. The CDR3 region has the DNA TGTGCCAGTAGTGTGACAGGGATTACCTACGAGCAGTACTTC. It yields the protein CASSVTGITYEQYF. The whole variable domain, remainder taken from reference TRBV19 and TRBJ2-7, is DGGITQSPKYLFRKEGQNVTLSCEQNLNHDAMYWYRQDPGQGLRLIYYSQIVNDFQKGDIAEGYSVSREKKESFPLTVTSAQKNPTAFYLCASSVTGITYEQYFGPGTRLTVT.

The chain's CDR3 is CASLAGVKLFF. CDR3 coding DNA: TGTGCCAGCCTGGCGGGGGTAAAACTGTTTTTT. J is TRBJ1-4 and V is TRBV2; D is perhaps TRBD1 (5 bases). This CDR3 has 11 residues. Trimming took 8 bases from V and 10 from J, leaving 11 bases between them. Germline lookup yields CDR1 SNHLY and CDR2 FYNNEI.

The rearrangement joins TRBV18 to TRBJ2-7, with 7 positions matching TRBD1. V trimming: 1 base; J trimming: 2 bases; junction bases outside the gene matches: 5. CDR1 is KGHSH and CDR2 is LQKENI in the germline V gene. The CDR3 spans 15 residues. The CDR3 spells CASSPQGAGTYEQYF. In DNA, the CDR3 is TGTGCCAGCTCACCACAGGGGGCAGGTACCTACGAGCAGTACTTC.

This sequence joins TRBV19 and TRBJ2-2, with 9 bases identical to TRBD1. The germline CDR1 and CDR2 sequences are LNHDA and SQIVND (reference sequence). The CDR3 contains 16 residues. Trimming took 7 bases from V and 3 from J; bases not matched to a gene: 9. The CDR3 nucleotides read TGTGCCAGTACCGTACAGGGGGCTGTGTACACCGGGGAGCTGTTTTTT. Protein sequence: CASTVQGAVYTGELFF.

The chain uses TRBV5-1 and TRBJ2-1, with 9 bases fitting TRBD1. V trimming: 2 bases; J trimming: 4 bases; junction bases outside the gene matches: 4. CDR3 length equals 15 residues. The germline CDR1 and CDR2 sequences are SGHRS and YFSETQ. DNA of the CDR3: TGCGCCAGCAGCTTTGCGGGACAGGGATACAATGAGCAGTTCTTC. It codes for CASSFAGQGYNEQFF.

V and J are TRBV11-3 and TRBJ2-2, with 8 bases lining up with TRBD2. Germline V gives CDR1 SGHNT, CDR2 YENEEA. This CDR3 region has 17 residues. Trimming removed 5 bases from V and 7 bases from J; junction bases left unmatched: 15. The CDR3 is CASSPGAGGLSFGELFF. The CDR3 DNA follows: TGTGCCAGCAGCCCGGGCGCGGGAGGTCTTTCGTTCGGGGAGCTGTTTTTT.

The chain employs TRBV15 and TRBJ2-7; 7 bases align to TRBD2. Per germline, CDR1 LNHNV and CDR2 YYDKDF (reference sequence). The CDR3 has 16 residues. Unmatched junction bases numbered 14, after V lost 5 bases and J lost 4 bases. In DNA, the CDR3 is TGTGCCACCAGCCGGGGGGAGATCGGGGGAGGATACGAGCAGTACTTC. Its protein product is CATSRGEIGGGYEQYF.

J is TRBJ2-7 and V is TRBV10-1, with 7 nucleotides matching TRBD2. V lost 0 bases to trimming and J lost 7 bases; unmatched junction nucleotides: 3. The CDR3 totals 13 residues. Per the germline V gene, CDR1 is WNHNN and CDR2 is SYGVQD (reference sequence). The CDR3 DNA reads as TGCGCCAGCAGTGAGTCCGGCGGGAGAGAGCAGTACTTC. Translated, it gives CASSESGGREQYF.

The chain has TRBV6-5 and TRBJ2-7; 8 nucleotides match TRBD2. Germline-derived CDR1 and CDR2 are MNHEY and SVGAGI. V dropped 6 bases and J dropped 0; count of bases not matched to a gene: 7. This CDR3 region has 15 residues. CDR3 loop: CASRLQRGNSYEQYF. The CDR3, as DNA: TGTGCCAGCAGGCTCCAGCGGGGGAACTCCTACGAGCAGTACTTC.

This clone appeared a single time. CDR3 loop: CAWVPGQGGFGANVLTF. CDR3 coding DNA: TGTGCCTGGGTCCCGGGACAGGGAGGCTTTGGGGCCAACGTCCTGACTTTC. This sequence joins TRBV30 and TRBJ2-6; 9 nucleotides align to TRBD1. The length of the CDR3 is 17 residues. Germline CDR1 is GTSNPN and CDR2 is SVGIG (reference sequence). The V and J ends lost 5 bases and 3 bases, in that order; junction bases with no gene match: 11.

The CDR3 loop is CASSYSVPSSYEQYF. The CDR3 bases are TGTGCCAGCAGTTACTCGGTTCCTAGCTCCTACGAGCAGTACTTC. This sequence joins TRBV6-2 or TRBV6-3 and TRBJ2-7; no reliable D call. Deletions cut 0 bases from V and 0 bases from J, with 9 bases between. The CDR3 loop spans 15 amino acids. Germline V gene lookup returns CDR1 MNHEY and CDR2 SVGEGT.

The genes are TRBV5-1 and TRBJ2-1; no reliable D call. Germline lookup yields CDR1 SGHRS and CDR2 YFSETQ. This CDR3 has 11 residues. V lost 2 bases and J 8 bases, leaving 5 bases between the germline ends. The CDR3 DNA reads as TGCGCCAGCAGCTTTAGCCATGAGCAGTTCTTC. Its translation is CASSFSHEQFF.

The chain recombines TRBV14 with TRBJ1-4; D remains ambiguous. From germline, CDR1 is SGHDN and CDR2 FVKESK. CDR3 size: 15 residues. Trimming shortened V by 0 bases and J by 5 bases, and 10 bases separated the two germline ends. The CDR3 sequence is CASSQELAVNEKLFF. CDR3 DNA: TGTGCCAGCAGCCAAGAACTGGCGGTGAATGAAAAACTGTTTTTT.

A word on this clone: One end of the junction varies from germline; a read error may be responsible. The gene calls are TRBV19 and TRBJ1-6; 7 positions match TRBD1. This CDR3 has 15 residues. Germline V gene lookup returns CDR1 LNHDA and CDR2 SQIVND (reference sequence). In nucleotides, the CDR3 is TGTGCCAGTACCACAGGGGCCTCCAATAATTCACCCCTCCACTTT. Translating gives CASTTGASNNSPLHF.

The chain combines TRBV19 with TRBJ1-4; D gene unclear. CDR1 LNHDA and CDR2 SQIVND come from the germline V gene (reference sequence). The CDR3 sequence is 16 residues long. V dropped 5 bases and J dropped 5 bases, with 18 bases sitting between them. The CDR3 DNA reads as TGTGCCAGTAGTGCTGGTCTCGGGTTGGGGAATGAAAAACTGTTTTTT. It specifies CASSAGLGLGNEKLFF.

The genes are TRBV18 and TRBJ2-7, with D tentatively TRBD2 (6 bases). Germline assignment: CDR1 KGHSH and CDR2 LQKENI. The V and J ends lost 5 bases and 5 bases respectively, with 13 bases between them. CDR3 length: 13 residues. CDR3: CASSFREVDEQYF. CDR3 nucleotide sequence: TGTGCCAGCTCATTCAGGGAGGTCGACGAGCAGTACTTC. The full variable domain, in which reference TRBV18 and TRBJ2-7 provide the parts outside the CDR3, is NAGVMQNPRHLVRRRGQEARLRCSPMKGHSHVYWYRQLPEEGLKFMVYLQKENIIDESGMPKERFSAEFPKEGPSILRIQQVVRGDSAAYFCASSFREVDEQYFGPGTRLTVT.

In this sample, this clone turned up once. The chain carries TRBV28 and TRBJ2-2, with 10 nucleotides matching TRBD2. V lost 5 bases, J lost 4 bases, and 4 bases stayed unmatched. CDR1 and CDR2 from the germline V gene are MDHEN and SYDVKM. The CDR3 sequence is 15 residues long. CDR3 nucleotide sequence: TGTGCCAGCAGTGAAAGCGGGAGGGCCACCGGGGAGCTGTTTTTT. Translating it yields CASSESGRATGELFF.

This chain connects TRBV2 to TRBJ1-1, with 8 bases lining up with TRBD1. V lost 7 bases, J lost 1 base, and 11 bases stayed unmatched. Germline CDR1 and CDR2: SNHLY and FYNNEI. The CDR3 sequence is 16 residues long. The CDR3 nucleotides are TGTGCCAGCATTCAGCCGACGGACAGGGCGAACACTGAAGCTTTCTTT. Translating it yields CASIQPTDRANTEAFF.

The V gene is TRBV27, the J gene TRBJ1-5; perhaps TRBD1 as D (6 bases). The CDR3 consists of 15 residues. Germline CDR1 reads MNHEY; CDR2 reads SMNVEV (reference sequence). Trimming took 5 bases from V and 5 from J, leaving 16 bases between them. The CDR3 is CASSGLQGRDQPQHF. For the CDR3, the DNA is TGTGCCAGCAGTGGATTACAGGGTAGGGATCAGCCCCAGCATTTT.

The chain carries TRBV28 and TRBJ1-1, with no clear D. V was shortened by 5 bases and J by 5 bases, with 6 bases between the two germline ends. Germline values: CDR1 MDHEN, CDR2 SYDVKM. CDR3 size: 11 residues. The CDR3 DNA reads as TGTGCCAGCAGTCGTGGAACTGAAGCTTTCTTT. It encodes CASSRGTEAFF. The variable domain in full, completed from reference TRBV28 and TRBJ1-1, reads DVKVTQSSRYLVKRTGEKVFLECVQDMDHENMFWYRQDPGLGLRLIYFSYDVKMKEKGDIPEGYSVSREKKERFSLILESASTNQTSMYLCASSRGTEAFFGQGTRLTVV.

The rearrangement links TRBV7-2 to TRBJ2-5; no firm D call. CDR1 SGHTA and CDR2 FQGNSA come from the germline V gene. Trimming pared 1 base from V and 7 bases from J, leaving 1 base between. The CDR3 spans 10 residues. CDR3 sequence: CASSLGTQYF. CDR3 nucleotide sequence: TGTGCCAGCAGCTTAGGGACCCAGTACTTC.

The rearrangement links TRBV19 to TRBJ1-2; no definite D call. The CDR3 runs to 16 residues. Germline assignment: CDR1 LNHDA and CDR2 SQIVND (reference sequence). V lost 7 bases and J 2 bases, leaving 20 bases between the germline ends. This chain's CDR3 is CASNKGLAAQNYGYTF. The DNA of the CDR3 is TGTGCCAGTAATAAAGGGTTGGCCGCTCAAAACTATGGCTACACCTTC.